The 19 T cell receptor beta chains reported below all come from one sample, sequenced in a study of Ad26.COV2.S vaccination and SARS-CoV-2 variants. The treatment denotes: approximately 18 received Ad26.COV2.S at low or high dose, single or two shots; roughly five received placebo; per-sample allocation not given. Sampling was done on day 63 after the first vaccine or placebo injection. Clones were read by immunoSEQ multiplex PCR, and TCRdb kept only the in-frame ones, dropping some. The table lists around 400,000 clones, 89% of them singletons. This sample comprised peripheral blood, obtained in a trial of Ad26.COV2.S vaccine versus placebo. The source is a person aged 18 to 59 who received the Ad26.COV2.S COVID-19 vaccine or a placebo.

The rearrangement joins TRBV28 to TRBJ1-2; possible D gene TRBD1, 5 bases. Germline V CDR1 and CDR2: MDHEN, SYDVKM. Trimming shortened V by 6 bases and J by 3 bases, and 17 bases separated the two germline ends. This CDR3 spans 15 amino acids. The CDR3 coding sequence is TGTGCCAGCAGCTCGGGGGACCGGGACGACTATGGCTACACCTTC. Protein product: CASSSGDRDDYGYTF.

The J gene is TRBJ2-1, the V gene TRBV11-3; TRBD1 matches at 9 bases. CDR3 length: 15 amino acids. Unmatched junction bases numbered 6, after V lost 3 bases and J lost 6 bases. Germline loops: CDR1 SGHNT, CDR2 YENEEA. The CDR3 reads CASSFTGGAVNEQFF. CDR3 nucleotide sequence: TGTGCCAGCAGCTTCACAGGGGGCGCAGTCAATGAGCAGTTCTTC.

This clone appeared a few times. CDR3 DNA: TGTGCCAGCAGATCCGGGACAGCCTACAATGAGCAGTTCTTC. Its protein is CASRSGTAYNEQFF. The rearrangement joins TRBV27 to TRBJ2-1; 7 nucleotides match TRBD1. This CDR3 has 14 amino acids. Germline values: CDR1 MNHEY, CDR2 SMNVEV (reference sequence). V was clipped by 6 bases and J by 2 bases; unmatched bases: 4.

This chain joins TRBV7-9 and TRBJ2-1, with unresolved D. Germline CDR1 SEHNR, CDR2 FQNEAQ (reference sequence). V lost 3 bases and J 9 bases, leaving 6 bases between the germline ends. The CDR3 has 11 amino acids. This CDR3 reads CASSFNGEQFF. In DNA form, the CDR3 reads TGTGCCAGCAGCTTTAACGGTGAGCAGTTCTTC.

V and J are TRBV6-2 or TRBV6-3 and TRBJ2-7, with D maybe TRBD2 (5 bases). Trimming removed 5 bases from V and 7 bases from J, with 12 bases in between. Per the germline V gene, CDR1 is MNHEY and CDR2 is SVGEGT. This CDR3 comprises 12 residues. The CDR3 protein is CASSGRVREQYF. The CDR3 DNA reads as TGTGCCAGCAGTGGGCGGGTTCGGGAGCAGTACTTC.

The chain's CDR3 is CASSYRQNAGNTIYF. The CDR3 DNA is TGTGCCAGCAGTTATAGACAGAATGCTGGAAACACCATATATTTT. V and J are TRBV2 and TRBJ1-3; D perhaps matches TRBD1 (5 bases). From germline, CDR1 is SNHLY and CDR2 FYNNEI. Trimming took off 5 bases at V and 2 bases at J, with 13 bases between the two ends. This CDR3 is built from 15 residues.

The chain couples TRBV4-1 to TRBJ2-2; 8 positions agree with TRBD2. Germline assignment: CDR1 MGHRA and CDR2 YSYEKL. V was clipped by 4 bases and J by 4 bases; unmatched bases: 14. The CDR3 runs to 18 residues. The CDR3 loop is CASSRTVAGLTPTGELFF. Written as DNA, the CDR3 is TGCGCCAGCAGCCGCACAGTAGCGGGGCTCACCCCCACCGGGGAGCTGTTTTTT.

The rearrangement links TRBV6-5 to TRBJ1-5, with D maybe TRBD1 (5 bases). V lost 8 bases and J lost 2, with 16 bases in between. There are 15 residues in the CDR3. Germline lookup yields CDR1 MNHEY and CDR2 SVGAGI. This CDR3 is CASSIRGRGNQPQHF. The CDR3 nucleotides read TGTGCCAGCTCCATACGGGGCAGGGGCAATCAGCCCCAGCATTTT.

V gene TRBV11-3 combines with J gene TRBJ2-1; TRBD1 is a possible D gene (5 bases). Germline CDR1 SGHNT, CDR2 YENEEA. V lost 5 bases, J lost 9 bases, and 14 bases lay in between. The CDR3 runs to 13 residues. The CDR3 reads CASSQTTGREQFF. The CDR3 region has the DNA TGTGCCAGCAGCCAAACCACAGGCCGTGAGCAGTTCTTC.

The rearrangement links TRBV29-1 to TRBJ2-7; 7 bases fit TRBD1. Germline values: CDR1 SQVTM, CDR2 ANQGSEA. With 1 base clipped from V and 2 bases from J, the junction kept 8 bases outside the gene matches. The length of the CDR3 is 15 residues. CDR3 bases: TGCAGCGTTGAAGCACCAATGGGACAGACCTACGAGCAGTACTTC. This translates into CSVEAPMGQTYEQYF.

V and J are TRBV2 and TRBJ1-1; tentative D call: TRBD1 (5 bases). Germline CDR1 is SNHLY and CDR2 is FYNNEI. The CDR3 covers 13 residues. V was clipped by 6 bases and J by 4 bases, with 12 bases between them. The CDR3 nucleotides read TGTGCCAGCAGGACGGGGGGTGGCACTGAAGCTTTCTTT. This codes for CASRTGGGTEAFF.

This chain joins TRBV10-3 and TRBJ1-1, with D perhaps matching TRBD1 (5 bases). CDR3 length: 14 residues. The V gene's germline CDR1 is ENHRY and CDR2 SYGVKD. The V gene lost 3 bases and the J gene lost 3 bases, with 11 bases spanning the gap. The CDR3 loop reads CAISEGGAHTEAFF. CDR3 DNA sequence: TGTGCCATCAGTGAAGGTGGGGCGCACACTGAAGCTTTCTTT.

The chain combines TRBV7-9 with TRBJ2-1, with D possibly being TRBD2 (5 bases). V lost 0 bases to trimming and J lost 5 bases, with 11 bases between them. Germline-derived CDR1 and CDR2 are SEHNR and FQNEAQ (reference sequence). CDR3 length: 15 amino acids. The CDR3 region is CASSLAVLGNNEQFF. In DNA form, the CDR3 reads TGTGCCAGCAGCTTAGCTGTACTAGGGAACAATGAGCAGTTCTTC.

The genes are TRBV7-9 and TRBJ1-1; no clear D gene. The germline gives CDR1 SEHNR, CDR2 FQNEAQ (reference sequence). V was pared by 2 bases and J by 4 bases, with 8 bases between. The CDR3 is 13 amino acids. CDR3 region: CASSLSRGTEAFF. As DNA, the CDR3 is TGTGCCAGCAGCTTATCGCGTGGCACTGAAGCTTTCTTT.

The chain has TRBV3-1 (or the pseudogene TRBV3-2) and TRBJ1-2, with D maybe TRBD1 (6 bases). From germline, CDR1 is LGHDT and CDR2 YNNKEL (reference sequence). V lost 1 base and J lost 3, with 12 bases in between. This CDR3 is built from 15 residues. CDR3 protein: CASSQVGGADYGYTF. Written as DNA, the CDR3 is TGTGCCAGCAGCCAAGTCGGGGGCGCTGACTATGGCTACACCTTC.

The rearrangement joins TRBV9 to TRBJ1-1, with D unresolved. V was trimmed by 3 bases and J by 5 bases, leaving 14 bases between them. The CDR3 is 14 amino acids. Germline loops: CDR1 SGDLS, CDR2 YYNGEE. The CDR3 DNA follows: TGTGCCAGCAGCGGAACAGACCCTAATACTGAAGCTTTCTTT. It translates to CASSGTDPNTEAFF.

The J gene is TRBJ1-2, the V gene TRBV29-1, with D unclear. V was clipped by 0 bases and J by 7 bases, with 12 bases between them. Germline CDR1 reads SQVTM; CDR2 reads ANQGSEA. The CDR3 runs 13 residues. The CDR3 is CSVEDLGSTGYTF. As DNA, the CDR3 is TGCAGCGTTGAAGATCTGGGGTCTACTGGCTACACCTTC.

The V gene is TRBV3-1 (or the pseudogene TRBV3-2), the J gene TRBJ2-1; TRBD1 might be the D (5 bases). The CDR3 consists of 12 residues. CDR1 and CDR2 (germline): LGHDT, YNNKEL (reference sequence). Trimming stripped 3 bases from V and 6 bases from J, with 6 bases between. The CDR3 nucleotides read TGTGCCAGCAGCCAGGGGCCCAATGAGCAGTTCTTC. It codes for CASSQGPNEQFF.

The chain combines TRBV3-1 (or the pseudogene TRBV3-2) with TRBJ2-5; D possibly corresponds to TRBD2 (5 bases). Germline CDR1 is LGHDT and CDR2 is YNNKEL (reference sequence). There are 13 residues in the CDR3. V was pared by 1 base and J by 5 bases, with 8 bases between. In nucleotides, the CDR3 is TGTGCCAGCAGCCAAGTTGGGAGTGAGACCCAGTACTTC. Translation gives CASSQVGSETQYF.